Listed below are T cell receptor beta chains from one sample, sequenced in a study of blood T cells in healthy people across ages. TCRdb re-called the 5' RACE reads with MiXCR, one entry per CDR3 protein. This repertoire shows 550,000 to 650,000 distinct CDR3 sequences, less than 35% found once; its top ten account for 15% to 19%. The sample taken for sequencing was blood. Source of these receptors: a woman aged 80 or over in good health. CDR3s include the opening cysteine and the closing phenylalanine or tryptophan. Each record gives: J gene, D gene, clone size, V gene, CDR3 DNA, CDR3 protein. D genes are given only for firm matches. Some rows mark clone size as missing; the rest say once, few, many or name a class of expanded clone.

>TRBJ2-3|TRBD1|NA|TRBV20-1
TGCAGTGCTAGAGTGACAGGGTCGGATACGCAGTATTTT
CSARVTGSDTQYF
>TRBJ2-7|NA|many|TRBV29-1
TGCAGCGTTTCGGTCGCCGGACGGGGGAACGAGCAGTACTTC
CSVSVAGRGNEQYF
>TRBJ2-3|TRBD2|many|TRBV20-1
TGCAGTGCTTCCTCGTACAAAAATCTAGCGGGGGGGACAGATACGCAGTATTTT
CSASSYKNLAGGTDTQYF
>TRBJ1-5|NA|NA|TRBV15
TGTGCCACCAGCAAAGGAGTAGGCAATCAGCCCCAGCATTTT
CATSKGVGNQPQHF
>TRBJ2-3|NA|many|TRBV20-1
TGCAGTGCTCTTACCTCGGGGGTCCTAGGGGGAAAAGATACGCAGTATTTT
CSALTSGVLGGKDTQYF
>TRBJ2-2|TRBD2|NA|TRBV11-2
TGTGCCAGCAGCCGGCGGACTAGCGGGGTAATGGCCGGGGAGCTGTTTTTT
CASSRRTSGVMAGELFF
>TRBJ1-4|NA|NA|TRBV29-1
TGCAGCGTTGAATCGGCGAACCGGAAACTGTTTTTT
CSVESANRKLFF
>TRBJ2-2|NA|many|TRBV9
TGTGCCAGCAGCGTAGTATCAGGGACCGGGGAGCTGTTTTTT
CASSVVSGTGELFF
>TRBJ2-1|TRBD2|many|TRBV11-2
TGTGCCAGCAGCTTACAATGGGAGGGCACCTACAATGAGCAGTTCTTC
CASSLQWEGTYNEQFF
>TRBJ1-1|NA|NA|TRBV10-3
TGTGCCATCAGCAGACAGGAATTGAACACTGAAGCTTTCTTT
CAISRQELNTEAFF
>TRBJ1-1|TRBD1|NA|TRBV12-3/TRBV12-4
TGTGCCAGCAGCCACTGGACAGGGAGTCGGACTGAAGCTTTCTTT
CASSHWTGSRTEAFF
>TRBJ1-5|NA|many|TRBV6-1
TGTGCCAGCAGTGAATCTAGCCGGGGTCAGCCCCAGCATTTT
CASSESSRGQPQHF
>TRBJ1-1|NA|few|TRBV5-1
TGCGCCAGCAGCTTGTCAGGGGCCGACACTGAAGCTTTCTTT
CASSLSGADTEAFF
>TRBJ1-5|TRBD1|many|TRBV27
TGTGCCAGCAGTCCACGGACAGGGGTGAACGATCAGCCCCAGCATTTT
CASSPRTGVNDQPQHF
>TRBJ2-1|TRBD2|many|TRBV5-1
TGCGCCAGCAGCTCGACTAGCGCCCTCAGAAATGAGCAGTTCTTC
CASSSTSALRNEQFF
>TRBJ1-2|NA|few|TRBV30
TGTGCCTGGAGTGTACGTTTCGGTGGCTACACCTTC
CAWSVRFGGYTF
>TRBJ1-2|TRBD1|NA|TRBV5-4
TGTGCCAGCAGCTTAAGCCAGGGACAGGGCTATGGCTACACCTTC
CASSLSQGQGYGYTF
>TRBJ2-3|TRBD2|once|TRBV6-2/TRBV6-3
TGTGCCAGCAGATCCGCGGGGGTCGCCGATATGCAGTATTTT
CASRSAGVADMQYF
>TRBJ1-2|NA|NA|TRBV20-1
TGCAGTGCTAGTGATGGGCTCGAGGATGGCTACACCTTC
CSASDGLEDGYTF
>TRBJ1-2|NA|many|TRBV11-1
TGTGCCAGCAGCATGGTGGCGGGTACCTATGGCTACACCTTC
CASSMVAGTYGYTF
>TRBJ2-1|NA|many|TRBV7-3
TGTGCCAGCAGCTTAACGGATCGCCGGGACAACAATAATGAGCAGTTCTTC
CASSLTDRRDNNNEQFF
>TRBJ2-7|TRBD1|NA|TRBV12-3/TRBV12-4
TGTGCCAGCAGTTCGGGAGGACAGGGGGGCCACGAGCAGTACTTC
CASSSGGQGGHEQYF
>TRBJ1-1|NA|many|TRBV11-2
TGTGCCAGCAGCTTATATGGGGGGGGTGTTATGAACACTGAAGCTTTCTTT
CASSLYGGGVMNTEAFF
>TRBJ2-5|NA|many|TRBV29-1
TGCAGCTCCCAGCGTAGGCCCGGAGAGACCCAGTACTTC
CSSQRRPGETQYF
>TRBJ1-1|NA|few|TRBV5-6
TGTGCCAGCAGCTTGTATGGGTTGAACACTGAAGCTTTCTTT
CASSLYGLNTEAFF
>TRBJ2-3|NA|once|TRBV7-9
TGTGCCAGCAGCTGGGACTCCCAGGGCACAGATACGCAGTATTTT
CASSWDSQGTDTQYF
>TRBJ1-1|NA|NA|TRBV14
TGTGCCAGCAACCCTGAAGGAGCGGTTGAAGGGCTCATGAACACTGAAGCTTTCTTT
CASNPEGAVEGLMNTEAFF
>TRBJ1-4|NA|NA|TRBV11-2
TGTGCCAGCAGCTCAGAGAGGGGCCGAAGGGAAAAACTGTTTTTT
CASSSERGRREKLFF
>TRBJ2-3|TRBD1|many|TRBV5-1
TGCGCCAGCAGCCTAATGGGACAGGGGGCTTTGGATACGCAGTATTTT
CASSLMGQGALDTQYF
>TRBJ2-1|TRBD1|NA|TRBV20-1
TGCAGTGCTAGACTATTTACAGGGGGCGACGAGCAGTTCTTC
CSARLFTGGDEQFF
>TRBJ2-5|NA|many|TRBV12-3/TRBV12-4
TGTGCCAGCAGTCAGACGCAAGAGACCCAGTACTTC
CASSQTQETQYF
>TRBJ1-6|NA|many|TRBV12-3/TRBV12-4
TGTGCCAGCAGTTTAGGCGGCCAGGGGCTTTGGTCACCCCTCCACTTT
CASSLGGQGLWSPLHF
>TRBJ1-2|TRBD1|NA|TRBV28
TGTGCCGGCAGACAGGGGTCCCTCTCTGGCTACACCTTC
CAGRQGSLSGYTF
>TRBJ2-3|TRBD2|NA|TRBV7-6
TGTGCCAGCAGCCTAGCGGGCCGCACAGATATGCAGTATTTT
CASSLAGRTDMQYF
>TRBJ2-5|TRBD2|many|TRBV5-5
TGTGCCAGCAGGCGGGGGACTCGATTGGGAGAGACCCAGTACTTC
CASRRGTRLGETQYF